This TCR beta chain comes out of a study of neoadjuvant nivolumab and ipilimumab in lung cancer. Study observations and caveats: From pretherapy to surgery, tumor richness and clonality rose with dual therapy. Compared with tumor-adjacent uninvolved lung, resected tumors showed greater richness and clonality.

The repertoire was sequenced with immunoSEQ multiplex PCR; TCRdb's copy has only in-frame clones and lacks some. This table holds approximately 31,000 clones, 90% found once. Worth noting for this clone: Its antigen remains unknown.

This CDR3 has 16 amino acids. V shed 5 bases and J shed 0 bases, with 14 bases lying between them. Looked up from germline, CDR1 is SEHNR and CDR2 is FQNEAQ (reference sequence). The gene calls are TRBV7-9 and TRBJ2-1; possible D gene TRBD2, 5 bases. Sequenced here: peripheral blood, sampled after neoadjuvant nivolumab, alone or with ipilimumab, at or shortly before surgery. The receptor comes from an adult with non-small cell lung cancer. The CDR3 DNA follows: TGTGCCAGCAGCCGGATTGAGGGCTACTCCTACAATGAGCAGTTCTTC. Translated: CASSRIEGYSYNEQFF. Full variable domain (rest looked up from reference TRBV7-9 and TRBJ2-1): DTGVSQNPRHKITKRGQNVTFRCDPISEHNRLYWYRQTLGQGPEFLTYFQNEAQLEKSRLLSDRFSAERPKGSFSTLEIQRTEQGDSAMYLCASSRIEGYSYNEQFFGPGTRLTVL.